The T cell receptor (beta chain) described here comes from a study of T cells after yellow fever vaccination (dated by TCRdb to about 2019). Broadly, across the study: The SMART-Seq v4 Ultra Low Input RNA kit was used to prepare libraries from fractions with low cell numbers. Blood samples were taken at several timepoints before and after primary and secondary immunization, and bulk PBMC replicates and cell subsets were isolated. To follow T-cell clones before and after primary and booster YFV17D yellow fever vaccination, bulk TCR alpha and beta repertoires were sequenced over time. Two healthy male donors made up the cohort, one aged 18 to 29 years and the other aged 30 to 40 years. What the study reported, not specific to this receptor: Because the study included only two donors, the extent to which the findings can be generalized is limited. The secondary T-cell response was weaker than the primary response but faster, peaking on day 5 instead of day 15. After the booster, most of the clones that had expanded following primary vaccination were detected again (around 97% of CD4 and more than 85% of CD8), which suggests that memory was broadly maintained. Computational filtering was needed because FACS-sorted repertoires could contain abundant contaminating clonotypes from the bulk population. A small share of clonotypes occurred in both CD4 and CD8 compartments, likely arising from convergent recombination.

The treatment or condition tag for this specimen amounts to: live attenuated yellow fever vaccine strain. At each blood-draw timepoint, two biological replicates of bulk PBMCs were obtained. PBMCs were isolated from peripheral blood using a standard Ficoll-Paque protocol. RNA was extracted with TriZol from bulk PBMCs, CD4 and CD8 fractions, and dextramer-positive and dextramer-negative fractions. Spanning cysteine to phenylalanine, the CDR3 consists of 15 amino acids. The sequence is cut down to CDR3 DNA, 45 bases in frame from base 1. V trim: 4 bases; J trim: 2 bases; unmatched bases: 5. CDR1 and CDR2 are drawn from the germline V gene: SGHTA, FQGNSA. Remarks on this clonotype: Its antigen target is currently unknown. The record has no base qualities; no much larger clone is one base away.

Synthesis of TCR cDNA relied on 5'RACE template switching, a step that introduced a universal primer site along with unique molecular identifiers. cDNA synthesis was primed from both the TCR alpha and TCR beta constant segments. Libraries were amplified in two PCR steps, with sample barcodes and sequencing adapters added in the second step. Sequencing of the libraries was done on either Illumina HiSeq 2500 (2x100 bp) or NovaSeq (2x150 bp). Per the authors' processing: MIGEC was used to demultiplex reads and collapse the reads into UMI consensus sequences, and MiXCR was used for V(D)J alignment. Clonotypes responding to the vaccine were identified with edgeR on replicate PBMC samples, with the criteria of FDR below 0.01 and a log2 fold change above 5 up to day 15. Bulk clonotypes were assigned CD4 or CD8 identity according to which sequenced CD4 or CD8 repertoire held them at higher abundance. The public reads were reprocessed in TCRdb via fastp at Q25 and MiXCR, keeping in-frame beta chains. Identical CDR3 protein sequences are pooled into one entry, listed with their most common genes and DNA. For this entry, the V and J calls and clone size follow TCRdb and not the study's own pipeline. For this sample there are about 330,000 distinct CDR3 sequences; about 6.6% appear just once. The ten largest account for over 15% of the sample.

The specimen comprised PBMCs, sampled about 49 days after the first yellow fever vaccination. Recombination connected TRBV7-2 to TRBJ1-1, with 9 bases in between that match TRBD1. This sequence originates from a man aged 18 to 29 who received the YFV17D yellow fever vaccine. The CDR3 protein is CASSYKTGGNTEAFF. The DNA sequence follows: TGTGCCAGCAGCTACAAGACAGGGGGTAACACTGAAGCTTTCTTT.